What follows are 10 T cell receptor beta chains derived from one specimen sequenced in a study of T cells after posttransplantation cyclophosphamide. The method was immunoSEQ multiplex PCR; TCRdb's version includes in-frame clones alone and lacks a portion of them. The repertoire shows over 30,000 clones, none seen only once; the top ten take about 1.2%. Sequenced sample: PBMCs. These TCRs come from a girl between 5 and 17 years old in good health, CMV-negative, and a related stem cell transplant donor.

This clone was recorded at least ten times. The chain uses TRBV7-8 and TRBJ1-5; D is uncertain. V was shortened by 1 base and J by 2 bases, with 12 bases between the two germline ends. The CDR3 totals 16 residues. Germline V gene sequence: CDR1 SGHVS, CDR2 FQNEAQ. The CDR3 DNA follows: TGTGCCAGCAGCTTAGGGGAGGGCTTGGGCAATCAGCCCCAGCATTTT. Amino acid sequence: CASSLGEGLGNQPQHF.

The table lists this clone with many counts. The chain uses TRBV28 and TRBJ1-2; TRBD1 matches at 9 bases. After removal of 7 bases from V and 6 bases from J, the junction contained 6 bases not matched to a gene. From germline, CDR1 is MDHEN and CDR2 SYDVKM. This CDR3 has 13 amino acids. The CDR3 nucleotides read TGTGCCAGCAACTTACAGGGGGCGGATGGCTACACCTTC. Translated, it gives CASNLQGADGYTF.

The chain recombines TRBV7-2 with TRBJ2-3; TRBD2 matches at 9 bases. CDR1 SGHTA and CDR2 FQGNSA come from the germline V gene. CDR3 length equals 14 residues. Trimming removed 1 base from V and 4 bases from J; junction bases left unmatched: 0. The CDR3 region is CASSLGGRADTQYF. Here the CDR3 DNA reads TGTGCCAGCAGCTTAGGCGGGAGGGCAGATACGCAGTATTTT.

This clone was counted between two and nine times. The chain links TRBV11-3 to TRBJ2-3; 7 bases line up with TRBD1. From germline, CDR1 is SGHNT and CDR2 YENEEA. V dropped 5 bases and J dropped 2; count of bases not matched to a gene: 4. This CDR3 region has 14 residues. Here the CDR3 reads CASSRDRLTDTQYF. CDR3 coding DNA: TGTGCCAGCAGCAGGGACAGACTCACAGATACGCAGTATTTT.

At least ten counts were recorded for this clone. The chain uses TRBV7-9 and TRBJ2-3; no reliable D call. V was clipped by 3 bases and J by 2 bases, with 12 bases between them. Germline values: CDR1 SEHNR, CDR2 FQNEAQ (reference sequence). The CDR3 extends over 15 amino acids. This chain's CDR3 is CASSLVSSPTDTQYF. The CDR3 DNA follows: TGTGCCAGCAGCTTGGTTAGCTCCCCCACAGATACGCAGTATTTT.

At least ten counts were recorded for this clone. This chain links TRBV6-5 with TRBJ2-2; 10 nucleotides match TRBD2. V gave up 2 bases and J gave up 5 bases; unmatched junction bases: 5. The CDR3 extends over 16 amino acids. Germline lookup yields CDR1 MNHEY and CDR2 SVGAGI. CDR3 sequence: CASSYVAAGGTGELFF. In nucleotides, the CDR3 is TGTGCCAGCAGTTACGTGGCAGCGGGAGGGACCGGGGAGCTGTTTTTT.

At least ten counts were recorded for this clone. The CDR3 sequence: CASSLLTSGLNEQFF. The DNA for the CDR3 is TGTGCCAGCAGCTTACTGACTAGCGGGCTCAATGAGCAGTTCTTC. J is TRBJ2-1 and V is TRBV11-2, with TRBD2 matching over 10 bases. CDR3 length equals 15 residues. Germline V gene data show CDR1 as SGHAT and CDR2 as FQNNGV. The trim removed 2 bases at V and 6 bases at J, leaving 4 bases unmatched.

In its sample, this clone was seen a few times. CDR3 sequence: CASSLIGRGDEQYF. The DNA for the CDR3 is TGTGCCAGCAGCTTAATTGGCAGGGGGGACGAGCAGTACTTC. V gene TRBV7-9 combines with J gene TRBJ2-7; maybe TRBD1 (7 bases). Germline-derived CDR1 and CDR2 are SEHNR and FQNEAQ (reference sequence). This CDR3 has 14 amino acids. The V and J ends lost 2 bases and 5 bases respectively, with 13 bases between them. Variable domain in full (rest from reference TRBV7-9 and TRBJ2-7): DTGVSQNPRHKITKRGQNVTFRCDPISEHNRLYWYRQTLGQGPEFLTYFQNEAQLEKSRLLSDRFSAERPKGSFSTLEIQRTEQGDSAMYLCASSLIGRGDEQYFGPGTRLTVT.

This clone was seen ten or more times. The genes are TRBV30 and TRBJ1-4, with 8 bases matching TRBD1. In germline, CDR1 is GTSNPN, CDR2 SVGIG (reference sequence). This CDR3 spans 13 amino acids. V shed 5 bases, J shed 5 bases, and the junction held 4 bases outside the gene matches. The chain's CDR3 is CAWGTGTNEKLFF. The CDR3 DNA reads as TGTGCCTGGGGGACAGGAACAAATGAAAAACTGTTTTTT.

The sample holds many counts of this clone. V usage is TRBV13 and J usage is TRBJ1-2, with TRBD1 matching 7 bases. This CDR3 is built from 17 residues. Germline V gene lookup returns CDR1 PRHDT and CDR2 FYEKMQ (reference sequence). Trimming at V came to 2 bases and at J to 7 bases, leaving 16 bases not matched to a gene. CDR3 in DNA: TGTGCCAGCAGCTTATTAGGGGGCAGGGATCGGGATCCTGGCTACACCTTC. Translating gives CASSLLGGRDRDPGYTF.